These 18 T cell receptor beta chains came from one sample sequenced in a study of control samples from healthy donors and cancer patients. Some clones are missing from TCRdb's copy, which holds only in-frame ones; the method was immunoSEQ multiplex PCR. The data hold 150,000 or so clones, with 80% to 95% observed a single time. Sequenced input: blood. These receptors were obtained from a man between 18 and 29 years old in good health.

This rearrangement joins TRBV6-5 to TRBJ1-3; D not certain. The ends were cut back, 2 bases at V and 2 bases at J, with 10 bases in the middle. The CDR3 spans 15 residues. Per germline, CDR1 MNHEY and CDR2 SVGAGI. This chain's CDR3 is CASSYTSTPGNTIYF. The CDR3 DNA sequence: TGTGCCAGCAGTTACACGTCTACTCCTGGAAACACCATATATTTT.

The V gene is TRBV3-1 (or the pseudogene TRBV3-2), the J gene TRBJ1-2; TRBD1 aligns across 8 bases. This CDR3 contains 16 residues. Germline CDR1 LGHDT, CDR2 YNNKEL (reference sequence). J lost 5 bases, V lost 0 bases, and 8 bases had no gene match. CDR3 nucleotide sequence: TGTGCCAGCAGCCAAGACCCCAGGGGGCGCGTGTATGGCTACACCTTC. Its translation is CASSQDPRGRVYGYTF.

The rearrangement uses TRBV7-2 and TRBJ1-5; weak D call: TRBD1 (6 bases). Trimming removed 5 bases at V and 0 bases at J, with 11 bases between. The CDR3 contains 15 residues. Germline CDR1 is SGHTA and CDR2 is FQGNSA. The CDR3 DNA follows: TGTGCCAGCAGCACGCAGGGGAATAGCAATCAGCCCCAGCATTTT. Its protein product is CASSTQGNSNQPQHF.

The V gene is TRBV5-1, the J gene TRBJ2-2, with 11 bases that match TRBD1. Germline V gives CDR1 SGHRS, CDR2 YFSETQ. V lost 3 bases to trimming and J lost 4 bases; unmatched junction nucleotides: 2. This CDR3 region has 15 residues. CDR3 bases: TGCGCCAGCAGCTACGGACAGGGGGCCACCGGGGAGCTGTTTTTT. Its protein is CASSYGQGATGELFF.

The chain joins TRBV3-1 (or the pseudogene TRBV3-2) to TRBJ1-2, with D unclear. From germline, CDR1 is LGHDT and CDR2 YNNKEL (reference sequence). The CDR3 sequence is 16 residues long. The germline V and J ends were trimmed by 4 bases and 4 bases, with 19 bases remaining between them. As DNA, the CDR3 is TGTGCCAGCAGCCCCCGTGTGGACTGGAGTGCCTATGGCTACACCTTC. This codes for CASSPRVDWSAYGYTF.

The chain employs TRBV7-6 and TRBJ2-3; 8 nucleotides agree with TRBD2. CDR1 and CDR2 from the germline V gene are SGHVS and FNYEAQ. This CDR3 region has 16 residues. Trimming cost V 2 bases and J 1 base; bases outside gene matches: 5. The CDR3: CASSLTSGGRTDTQYF. Here the CDR3 DNA reads TGTGCCAGCAGCTTAACGAGCGGGGGCCGCACAGATACGCAGTATTTT.

The chain recombines TRBV7-9 with TRBJ2-1; D unclear. Germline CDR1 reads SEHNR; CDR2 reads FQNEAQ (reference sequence). This CDR3 is 14 amino acids long. V lost 5 bases and J 8 bases, leaving 16 bases between the germline ends. DNA for the CDR3: TGTGCCAGCAGCCCTGACGGTCGCGCCGATGAGCAGTTCTTC. The encoded protein is CASSPDGRADEQFF.

A remark on this clone: The same CDR3 can be traced to other DNA sequences in this sample. The rearrangement uses TRBV6-1 and TRBJ1-5; D uncertain. The CDR3 has 14 amino acids. Germline V gives CDR1 MNHNS, CDR2 SASEGT. V was pared by 3 bases and J by 0 bases, with 6 bases between. CDR3 sequence reads: CASSEGYSNQPQHF. For the CDR3, the DNA is TGTGCCAGCAGTGAGGGTTATAGCAATCAGCCCCAGCATTTT.

The rearrangement joins TRBV5-1 to TRBJ1-1; 7 bases line up with TRBD1. The V gene end was trimmed by 5 bases and the J gene end by 4 bases; junction bases not matched to a gene: 11. The germline V gene has CDR1 SGHRS and CDR2 YFSETQ. This CDR3 contains 15 residues. The DNA of the CDR3 is TGCGCCAGCAGGGTCAACAGGGGATGGGGCACTGAAGCTTTCTTT. As protein: CASRVNRGWGTEAFF.

V is TRBV7-9 and J is TRBJ1-1; D uncertain. The V end was cut by 11 bases, the J end by 1 base, with 17 bases between. The CDR3 runs to 14 residues. CDR1 is SEHNR, CDR2 FQNEAQ, per germline (reference sequence). Here the CDR3 DNA reads TGTGCCGCTGGTCAAGGGTCGGGGAACACTGAAGCTTTCTTT. Encoded protein: CAAGQGSGNTEAFF.

The rearrangement joins TRBV7-2 to TRBJ1-5; TRBD1 aligns across 7 bases. Germline assignment: CDR1 SGHTA and CDR2 FQGNSA. This CDR3 is 16 amino acids long. V lost 1 base and J lost 2; bases outside the gene matches: 5. CDR3 in DNA: TGTGCCAGCAGCTTAGATAGGGGGCCTGGCAATCAGCCCCAGCATTTT. This encodes CASSLDRGPGNQPQHF.

The V and J genes are TRBV6-2 or TRBV6-3 and TRBJ1-6; no firm D call. Trimming shortened V by 2 bases and J by 3 bases, and 11 bases separated the two germline ends. Germline CDR1 and CDR2: MNHEY and SVGEGT. The CDR3 is 16 amino acids. CDR3 residues: CASSYQRRYYNSPLHF. The CDR3 nucleotides are TGTGCCAGCAGTTACCAAAGGCGATACTATAATTCACCCCTCCACTTT.

The V gene is TRBV6-5, the J gene TRBJ1-1, with unresolved D. The CDR3 has 14 residues. CDR1 MNHEY and CDR2 SVGAGI come from the germline V gene. Deletions cut 2 bases from V and 4 bases from J, with 11 bases between. The chain's CDR3 is CASSYEYPGTEAFF. CDR3 coding DNA: TGTGCCAGCAGTTACGAATACCCCGGCACTGAAGCTTTCTTT.

This clone appeared a single time. This rearrangement joins TRBV28 to TRBJ2-1, with a weak D call TRBD2 (7 bases). The CDR3 sequence is 14 residues long. The V end lost 3 bases, the J end lost 9 bases, and 15 bases lay between the germline ends. Germline assignment: CDR1 MDHEN and CDR2 SYDVKM. This CDR3 is CASSLRGGISEQFF. Here the CDR3 DNA reads TGTGCCAGCAGTTTGAGGGGGGGCATCAGTGAGCAGTTCTTC.

The chain is built from TRBV19 and TRBJ1-5; possibly TRBD1 for D (6 bases). CDR1 LNHDA and CDR2 SQIVND come from the germline V gene (reference sequence). V was trimmed by 8 bases and J by 7 bases, leaving 15 bases between them. The CDR3 contains 13 residues. CDR3 DNA: TGTGCCAGTGTGACGGGGGGCGGGCAGCCCCAGCATTTT. Translation: CASVTGGGQPQHF.

This clone came up a few times. The chain has TRBV6-6 and TRBJ1-1; no clear D. This CDR3 spans 15 amino acids. Trimming took 0 bases from V and 1 from J, leaving 9 bases between them. Germline CDR1 reads MNHNY; CDR2 reads SVGAGI (reference sequence). CDR3 region: CASSYSKAENTEAFF. CDR3 DNA sequence: TGTGCCAGCAGTTACTCGAAGGCAGAGAACACTGAAGCTTTCTTT.

The rearrangement links TRBV5-4 to TRBJ1-3; 8 positions match TRBD1. CDR3 length: 16 amino acids. The ends lost 4 bases at V and 2 bases at J; junction bases unmatched: 8. Germline V lookup: CDR1 SGHNT, CDR2 YYREEE (reference sequence). The CDR3 DNA reads as TGTGCCAGCAGCGAACAGGACAGGGCGGCTGGAAACACCATATATTTT. Amino acid sequence: CASSEQDRAAGNTIYF. Together with reference TRBV5-4 and TRBJ1-3, the CDR3 gives the full variable domain: ETGVTQSPTHLIKTRGQQVTLRCSSQSGHNTVSWYQQALGQGPQFIFQYYREEENGRGNFPPRFSGLQFPNYSSELNVNALELDDSALYLCASSEQDRAAGNTIYFGEGSWLTVV.

This chain connects TRBV5-1 to TRBJ2-5; D may be TRBD1 or TRBD2 (5 bases each). Germline-derived CDR1 and CDR2 are SGHRS and YFSETQ. This CDR3 contains 15 residues. V was trimmed by 1 base and J by 5 bases, leaving 15 bases between them. CDR3 sequence: CASSLSGTVRETQYF. The CDR3 DNA is TGCGCCAGCAGCTTGTCGGGGACCGTGAGGGAGACCCAGTACTTC.